The rows below give T cell receptor beta chains drawn from one sample of a study of control samples from healthy donors and cancer patients. Some clones are missing from TCRdb's copy, which holds only in-frame ones; the method was immunoSEQ multiplex PCR. The table shows about 27,000 clones, with roughly 91% occurring only once. Material for sequencing was PBMCs. Receptors were obtained from a middle-aged man with lung cancer. CDR3s include the opening cysteine and the closing phenylalanine or tryptophan. Each record gives: J gene, D gene, clone size, V gene, CDR3 DNA, CDR3 protein. The D gene is left open where the match is weak. Clone size is stated in some rows and not others, as once, few, many or a class when expanded.

TRBJ1-6,TRBD1,once,TRBV4-1,TGCGCCAGCAGCTCGCCGCAGGGACAGGGGCATTCACCCCTCCACTTT,CASSSPQGQGHSPLHF
TRBJ1-1,.,.,TRBV6-4,TGTGCCAGCTTGACGAGCATAAATAGAAGGACGGGCGAAGCTTTCTTT,CASLTSINRRTGEAFF
TRBJ1-5,.,.,TRBV19,TGTGCCAGTGGTTTTCTGGGAAGGGCGATCAAATATAGCAATCAGCCCCAGCATTTT,CASGFLGRAIKYSNQPQHF
TRBJ2-7,.,few,TRBV6-5,TGTGCCAGCAGCGGGGGGCCCTACGAGCAGTACTTC,CASSGGPYEQYF
TRBJ2-3,.,.,TRBV5-1,TGCGCCAGCAGCTTGGGAGGGGCGGCAGATACGCAGTATTTT,CASSLGGAADTQYF
TRBJ2-5,.,.,TRBV6-2/TRBV6-3,TGTGCCAGCAGTTATACGGTTGGGGGGCCGAAGGAGACCCAGTACTTC,CASSYTVGGPKETQYF
TRBJ1-2,.,.,TRBV5-8,TGTGCCAGCAGCTTGATACGGCCCTCGGCTTTAGGCTACACCTTC,CASSLIRPSALGYTF
TRBJ1-6,.,.,TRBV4-3,TGCGCCAGCAGCCCAATCAGGGGTTTAGATTCACCCCTCCACTTT,CASSPIRGLDSPLHF
TRBJ2-1,TRBD1,.,TRBV27,TGTGCCAGCAGAGAGGGACAGGGGTCCTACAATGAGCAGTTCTTC,CASREGQGSYNEQFF
TRBJ1-4,TRBD1,once,TRBV5-4,TGTGCCAGCAGCTTATTCGGGACAGCTAATGAAAAACTGTTTTTT,CASSLFGTANEKLFF
TRBJ1-2,TRBD1,.,TRBV4-3,TGCGCCAGCAGTCCCGGGACAGTGAACTACTATGGCTACACCTTC,CASSPGTVNYYGYTF
TRBJ1-2,.,.,TRBV19,TGTGCCAGTAGTATAGCCGGTGACACGTCGAGTGGCTATGGCTACACCTTC,CASSIAGDTSSGYGYTF
TRBJ1-1,TRBD1,.,TRBV5-1,TGCGCCAGCAGCTTCCGCACAGGGGGCTCTGAAGCTTTCTTT,CASSFRTGGSEAFF
TRBJ2-7,.,.,TRBV5-6,TGTGCCAGCAGCTTGGGTGGAGGGAGCTACGAGCAGTACTTC,CASSLGGGSYEQYF
TRBJ1-4,.,.,TRBV27,TGTGCCAGCAGTTTATCGTGGGGGTGGGGTGAAAAACTGTTTTTT,CASSLSWGWGEKLFF
TRBJ2-1,TRBD2,.,TRBV9,TGTGCCAGCAGCCACGGGACTAGCGGGCGGAGGGTGGGCTATGAGCAGTTCTTC,CASSHGTSGRRVGYEQFF
TRBJ1-4,.,.,TRBV5-4,TGTGCCAGCAGCCCCGGAGGGAGGGGCAATGAAAAACTGTTTTTT,CASSPGGRGNEKLFF
TRBJ1-2,.,.,TRBV7-2,TGTGCCAGCAGTTTCCAAGGGACGACCCCCGAGGGCTACACCTTC,CASSFQGTTPEGYTF
TRBJ2-7,TRBD2,few,TRBV6-2/TRBV6-3,TGTGCCAGCAGTTACTCGTCAGGACTAGCGGGGTCTACCCTCTACGAGCAGTACTTC,CASSYSSGLAGSTLYEQYF
TRBJ2-1,.,few,TRBV27,TGTGCCAGCAGTTATGACGGGAGCTCCTACAATGAGCAGTTCTTC,CASSYDGSSYNEQFF
TRBJ2-5,TRBD2,.,TRBV4-3,TGCGCCAGCAGCCAATACCGAAGCGGGGCAGAGACCCAGTACTTC,CASSQYRSGAETQYF
TRBJ2-3,TRBD2,.,TRBV7-2,TGTGCCAGCACCTCACAGGGCTACGGTACAGCGGGAGGAGATACGCAGTATTTT,CASTSQGYGTAGGDTQYF
TRBJ2-7,.,.,TRBV5-5,TGTGCCAGCAGCTTGGGACGAGCGAGAACCTCCTACGAGCAGTACTTC,CASSLGRARTSYEQYF
TRBJ2-5,TRBD1,.,TRBV5-6,TGTGCCAGCAGCTTGGCCGCCAGGGGGAGAGCTGAGGAGACCCAGTACTTC,CASSLAARGRAEETQYF
TRBJ2-5,.,once,TRBV3-1/TRBV3-2,TGTGCCAGCAGCCAACAGGTCCAAGAGACCCAGTACTTC,CASSQQVQETQYF
TRBJ1-2,TRBD1,.,TRBV18,TGTGCCAGCTCACCAGGGACAGGGGGCGACTATGGCTACACCTTC,CASSPGTGGDYGYTF
TRBJ2-7,.,.,TRBV29-1,TGCAGCGTTGGAGAGGGGAGCTCCTACGAGCAGTACTTC,CSVGEGSSYEQYF
TRBJ2-2,.,.,TRBV4-3,TGCGCCAGCAGTGATCGGGGAATCGCGAACACCGGGGAGCTGTTTTTT,CASSDRGIANTGELFF
TRBJ2-3,TRBD2,.,TRBV6-1,TGTGCCAGCAGTGAGAGGCCCTCTAGCGGGGGAGTCACAGATACGCAGTATTTT,CASSERPSSGGVTDTQYF
TRBJ1-4,.,.,TRBV7-2,TGTGCCAGCAGTAGTAAAAGGTCCTCCTCTAATGAAAAACTGTTTTTT,CASSSKRSSSNEKLFF
TRBJ2-7,TRBD1,.,TRBV19,TGTGCCAGTAGGGCCGGGACAGGGTCCCACGAGCAGTACTTC,CASRAGTGSHEQYF
TRBJ2-3,.,few,TRBV7-3,TGTGCCAGCAGCGAGCGGGCGACAGATACGCAGTATTTT,CASSERATDTQYF
TRBJ2-2,.,.,TRBV2,TGTGCCAGTGCGGCCCTTGGCCGGGAGCTGTTTTTT,CASAALGRELFF
TRBJ2-5,TRBD1,.,TRBV30,TGTGCCTGGATGGGACAGGTAAAAGAGACCCAGTACTTC,CAWMGQVKETQYF
TRBJ2-3,.,.,TRBV7-2,TGTGCCAGCGGTGCGTATACAGATACGCAGTATTTT,CASGAYTDTQYF
TRBJ2-5,.,few,TRBV6-5,TGTGCCAGCAGCCCGTTGGCGGTCCCAGGAGAGACCCAGTACTTC,CASSPLAVPGETQYF
TRBJ2-5,TRBD1,.,TRBV7-8,TGTGCCAGCAGCTTAGCGAGGGGACAGGGAGAGACCCAGTACTTC,CASSLARGQGETQYF
TRBJ2-6,.,.,TRBV6-4,TGTGCCAGCAGTCGAGAGAGAGGGGCCAACGTCCTGACTTTC,CASSRERGANVLTF
TRBJ2-3,TRBD2,.,TRBV7-3,TGTGCCAGCAGCTTAACCGGGACTATCACACCCACAGATACGCAGTATTTT,CASSLTGTITPTDTQYF
TRBJ2-1,TRBD2,once,TRBV25-1,TGTGCCAGCAGTACTAGCGGGGCCAAATACAATGAGCAGTTCTTC,CASSTSGAKYNEQFF
TRBJ2-2,.,.,TRBV15,TGTGCCACCAGCAGAAGGACGAACACCGGGGAGCTGTTTTTT,CATSRRTNTGELFF
TRBJ2-7,.,.,TRBV30,TGTGCCTGGAGTGCCTCCGAGGCGGGATCCTACGAGCAGTACTTC,CAWSASEAGSYEQYF
TRBJ1-2,.,.,TRBV6-2/TRBV6-3,TGTGCCAGCAGTTTCTCAGGGTATGGCTACACCTTC,CASSFSGYGYTF
TRBJ1-2,.,.,TRBV6-6,TGTGCCAGCAGTATAATGGGCTCCAACTATGGCTACACCTTC,CASSIMGSNYGYTF
TRBJ1-4,TRBD1,.,TRBV28,TGTGCCACCGACAGTCCAGACAGGGGTAATGAAAAACTGTTTTTT,CATDSPDRGNEKLFF
TRBJ2-5,TRBD2,.,TRBV9,TGTGCCAGCAGCCCTCCCCAGACTAGCGGGGAAGAGACCCAGTACTTC,CASSPPQTSGEETQYF
TRBJ2-5,.,.,TRBV27,TGTGCCAGCAGTTCAGGGAGGATGGAGACCCAGTACTTC,CASSSGRMETQYF
TRBJ1-5,TRBD1,once,TRBV28,TGTGCCAGCAACTTAGAGGGACAGCGCAATCAGCCCCAGCATTTT,CASNLEGQRNQPQHF
TRBJ1-5,TRBD1,.,TRBV18,TGTGCCAGCTCACCAAGACAGGGGGAACAGCCCCAGCATTTT,CASSPRQGEQPQHF
TRBJ2-2,.,.,TRBV20-1,TGCAGTGCCACTCCGGACGGGGAGCTGTTTTTT,CSATPDGELFF
TRBJ1-1,.,.,TRBV2,TGTGCCAGCAGAGGCGACAGCTATTTGAACACTGAAGCTTTCTTT,CASRGDSYLNTEAFF
TRBJ2-7,.,.,TRBV2,TGTGCCAGCAGTGATTCGTACTCAATAGGGCACTTC,CASSDSYSIGHF
TRBJ2-5,TRBD1,.,TRBV10-1,TGCGCCAGCAGTCCTAGACAGGGAAGGGAGACCCAGTACTTC,CASSPRQGRETQYF
TRBJ2-5,.,.,TRBV28,TGTGCCAGCAGGGACTATAGGGGGACCCAGTACTTC,CASRDYRGTQYF
TRBJ2-2,.,.,TRBV19,TGTGCCACCCAAGTACGGGGAGACGGGGAGCTGTTTTTT,CATQVRGDGELFF
TRBJ1-1,.,.,TRBV19,TGTGCCAGTAGTATGGGGAGGAACACTGAAGCTTTCTTT,CASSMGRNTEAFF
TRBJ2-3,.,.,TRBV28,TGTGCCAGCAAATCCTACCAGGGGGGATCTATAACAGATACGCAGTATTTT,CASKSYQGGSITDTQYF
TRBJ2-1,TRBD2,.,TRBV7-2,TGTGCCAGCAGCTTAGTCGTTGGATTAGCGGGGGGTTATGAGCAGTTCTTC,CASSLVVGLAGGYEQFF
TRBJ1-1,.,.,TRBV2,TGTGCCAGCAGTCCCGGGACATTGAACACTGAAGCTTTCTTT,CASSPGTLNTEAFF
TRBJ1-2,TRBD1,few,TRBV27,TGTGCCAGCAGCGTACAGGGGGCGCTGGGCTTCGGCTACACCTTC,CASSVQGALGFGYTF